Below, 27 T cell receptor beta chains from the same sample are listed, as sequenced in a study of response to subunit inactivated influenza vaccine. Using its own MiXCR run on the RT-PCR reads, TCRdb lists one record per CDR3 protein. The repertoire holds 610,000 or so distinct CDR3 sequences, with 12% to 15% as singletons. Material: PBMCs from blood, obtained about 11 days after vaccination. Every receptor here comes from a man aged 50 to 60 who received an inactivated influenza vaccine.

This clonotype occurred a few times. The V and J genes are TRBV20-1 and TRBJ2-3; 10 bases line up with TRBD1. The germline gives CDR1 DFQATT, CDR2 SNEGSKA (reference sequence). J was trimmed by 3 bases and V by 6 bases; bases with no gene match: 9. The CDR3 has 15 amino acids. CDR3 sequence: CSATWDRGLTDTQYF. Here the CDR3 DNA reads TGCAGTGCCACCTGGGACAGGGGTTTGACAGATACGCAGTATTTT.

CDR3 loop: CSVARPSGSHEQYF. The CDR3 nucleotides read TGCAGCGTTGCAAGGCCTAGCGGGAGCCACGAGCAGTACTTC. The rearrangement uses TRBV29-1 and TRBJ2-7, with 10 bases identical to TRBD2. J gave up 5 bases and V 4 bases, and 8 bases lay outside the gene matches. Germline CDR1 and CDR2: SQVTM and ANQGSEA. This CDR3 has 14 residues.

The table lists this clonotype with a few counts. The chain's CDR3 is CSATHRRQGLYEQYF. CDR3 bases: TGCAGTGCTACTCACCGGAGACAGGGGCTATACGAGCAGTACTTC. The rearrangement links TRBV20-1 to TRBJ2-7; TRBD1 agrees at 8 bases. The junction had 12 bases not matched to a gene; V was cut back by 4 bases and J by 4 bases. Germline loops: CDR1 DFQATT, CDR2 SNEGSKA (reference sequence). The CDR3 length is 15 residues.

The CDR3 reads CASSLGQAFYNSPLHF. The CDR3 DNA follows: TGCGCCAGCAGCCTAGGACAGGCTTTTTATAATTCACCCCTCCACTTT. The chain employs TRBV5-1 and TRBJ1-6, with 7 positions matching TRBD1. This CDR3 spans 16 amino acids. V trimming: 4 bases; J trimming: 4 bases; junction bases outside the gene matches: 8. The germline gives CDR1 SGHRS, CDR2 YFSETQ.

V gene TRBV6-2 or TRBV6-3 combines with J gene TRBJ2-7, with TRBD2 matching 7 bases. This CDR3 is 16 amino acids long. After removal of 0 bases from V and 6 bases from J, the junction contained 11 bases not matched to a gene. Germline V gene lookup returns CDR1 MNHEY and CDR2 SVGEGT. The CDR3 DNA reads TGTGCCAGCAGTTACTCGAATCCAGGTCCGGGGGGCGAGCAGTACTTC. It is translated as CASSYSNPGPGGEQYF.

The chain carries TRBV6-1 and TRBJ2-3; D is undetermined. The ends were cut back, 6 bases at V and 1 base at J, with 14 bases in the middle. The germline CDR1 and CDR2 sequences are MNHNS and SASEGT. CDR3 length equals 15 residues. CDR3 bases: TGTGCCAGCAGGAGAGAACGGGCGGGCACAGATACGCAGTATTTT. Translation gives CASRRERAGTDTQYF.

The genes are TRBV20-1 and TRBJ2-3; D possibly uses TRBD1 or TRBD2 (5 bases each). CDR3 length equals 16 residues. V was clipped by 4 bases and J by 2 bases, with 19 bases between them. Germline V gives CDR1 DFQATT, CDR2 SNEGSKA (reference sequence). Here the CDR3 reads CSATEGFGGVTDTQYF. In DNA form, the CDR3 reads TGCAGTGCTACAGAAGGTTTTGGGGGAGTCACAGATACGCAGTATTTT.

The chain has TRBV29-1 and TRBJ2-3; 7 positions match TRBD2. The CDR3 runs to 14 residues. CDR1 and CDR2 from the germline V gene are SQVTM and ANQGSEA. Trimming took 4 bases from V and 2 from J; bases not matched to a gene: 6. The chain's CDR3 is CSVGVLAATDTQYF. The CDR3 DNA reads TGCAGCGTTGGGGTCCTAGCGGCCACAGATACGCAGTATTTT.

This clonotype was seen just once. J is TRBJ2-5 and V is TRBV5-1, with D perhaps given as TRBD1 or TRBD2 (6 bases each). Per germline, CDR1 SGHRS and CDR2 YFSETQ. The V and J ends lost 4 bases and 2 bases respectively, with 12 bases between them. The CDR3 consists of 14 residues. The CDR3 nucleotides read TGCGCCAGCAGCGTTCAGGGGACTCAAGAGACCCAGTACTTC. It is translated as CASSVQGTQETQYF.

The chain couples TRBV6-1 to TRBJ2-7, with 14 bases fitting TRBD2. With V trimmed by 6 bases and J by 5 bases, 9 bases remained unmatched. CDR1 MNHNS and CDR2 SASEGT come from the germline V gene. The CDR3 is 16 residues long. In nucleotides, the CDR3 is TGTGCCAGCAGCCTGACTAGCGGGAGGGTCCCCGACGAGCAGTACTTC. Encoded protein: CASSLTSGRVPDEQYF.

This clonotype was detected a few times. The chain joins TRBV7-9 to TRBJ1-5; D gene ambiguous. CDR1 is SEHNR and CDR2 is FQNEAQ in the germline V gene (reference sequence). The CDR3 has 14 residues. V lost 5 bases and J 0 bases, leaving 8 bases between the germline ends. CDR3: CASSPDHSNQPQHF. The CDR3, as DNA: TGTGCCAGCAGCCCCGATCATAGCAATCAGCCCCAGCATTTT.

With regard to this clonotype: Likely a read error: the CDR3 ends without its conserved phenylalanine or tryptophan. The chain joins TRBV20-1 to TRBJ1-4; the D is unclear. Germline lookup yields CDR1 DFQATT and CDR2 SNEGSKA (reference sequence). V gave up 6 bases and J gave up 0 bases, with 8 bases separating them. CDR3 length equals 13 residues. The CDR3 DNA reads TGCAGTGCCCAGATCACAACTAATGAAAAACTGTTTTGT. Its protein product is CSAQITTNEKLFC.

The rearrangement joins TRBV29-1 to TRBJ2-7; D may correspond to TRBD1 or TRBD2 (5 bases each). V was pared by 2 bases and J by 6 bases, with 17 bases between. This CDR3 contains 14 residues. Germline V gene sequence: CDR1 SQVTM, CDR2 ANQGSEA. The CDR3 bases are TGCAGCGTTGAAAAGTCTGGGACCGGATCCGAGCAGTACTTC. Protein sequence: CSVEKSGTGSEQYF.

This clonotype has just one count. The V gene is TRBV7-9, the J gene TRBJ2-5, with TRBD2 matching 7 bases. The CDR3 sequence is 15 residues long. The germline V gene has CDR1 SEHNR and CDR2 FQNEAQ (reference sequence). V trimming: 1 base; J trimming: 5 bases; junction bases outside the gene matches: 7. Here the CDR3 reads CASSLGPARGETQYF. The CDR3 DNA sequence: TGTGCCAGCAGCTTAGGGCCAGCGCGGGGGGAGACCCAGTACTTC.

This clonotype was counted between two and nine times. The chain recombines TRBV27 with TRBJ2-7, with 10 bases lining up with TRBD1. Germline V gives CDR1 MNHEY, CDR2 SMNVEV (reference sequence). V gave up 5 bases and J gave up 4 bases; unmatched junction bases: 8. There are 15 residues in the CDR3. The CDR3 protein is CASSHRDRGDYEQYF. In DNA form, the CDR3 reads TGTGCCAGCAGTCACCGGGACAGGGGTGATTACGAGCAGTACTTC.

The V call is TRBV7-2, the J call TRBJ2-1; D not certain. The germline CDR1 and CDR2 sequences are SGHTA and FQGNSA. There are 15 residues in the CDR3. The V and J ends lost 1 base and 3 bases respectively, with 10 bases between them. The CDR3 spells CASSLVQVLYNEQFF. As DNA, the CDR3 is TGTGCCAGCAGCTTAGTTCAGGTTCTCTACAATGAGCAGTTCTTC.

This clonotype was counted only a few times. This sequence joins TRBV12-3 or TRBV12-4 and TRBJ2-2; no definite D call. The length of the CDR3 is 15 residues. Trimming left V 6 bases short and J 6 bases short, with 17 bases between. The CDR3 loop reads CASRVALGYAGELFF. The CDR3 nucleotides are TGTGCCAGCAGGGTGGCCCTAGGGTACGCCGGGGAGCTGTTTTTT.

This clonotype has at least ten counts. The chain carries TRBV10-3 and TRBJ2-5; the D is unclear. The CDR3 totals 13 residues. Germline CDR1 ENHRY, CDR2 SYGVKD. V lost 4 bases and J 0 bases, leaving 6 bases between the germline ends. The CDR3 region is CAISVEYQETQYF. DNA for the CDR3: TGTGCCATCAGTGTAGAGTACCAAGAGACCCAGTACTTC.

The CDR3 spells CATSRDPPLAGGLYTQYF. CDR3 DNA: TGTGCCACCAGCAGAGATCCGCCCCTGGCGGGGGGCCTCTATACGCAGTATTTT. The chain combines TRBV15 with TRBJ2-3, with 8 nucleotides matching TRBD2. The CDR3 totals 18 residues. CDR1 is LNHNV, CDR2 YYDKDF, per germline (reference sequence). With 0 bases clipped from V and 7 bases from J, the junction kept 15 bases outside the gene matches. Drawing the rest from reference TRBV15 and TRBJ2-3, the complete variable domain is DAMVIQNPRYQVTQFGKPVTLSCSQTLNHNVMYWYQQKSSQAPKLLFHYYDKDFNNEADTPDNFQSRRPNTSFCFLDIRSPGLGDTAMYLCATSRDPPLAGGLYTQYFGPGTRLTVL.

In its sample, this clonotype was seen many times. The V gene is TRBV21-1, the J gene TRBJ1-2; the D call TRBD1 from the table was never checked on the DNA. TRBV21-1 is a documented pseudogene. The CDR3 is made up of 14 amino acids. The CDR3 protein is CAEPKLDRGYGYTF. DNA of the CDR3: TGTGCCGAACCGAAATTAGACAGGGGCTATGGCTACACCTTC.

The CDR3 coding sequence is TGTGCCAGCAGTTTCGTGAGCACTGAAGCTTTCTTT. Translating it yields CASSFVSTEAFF. The V call is TRBV12-3 or TRBV12-4, the J call TRBJ1-1; D uncertain. This CDR3 comprises 12 residues. V was cut by 3 bases and J by 4 bases, with 6 bases left in between.

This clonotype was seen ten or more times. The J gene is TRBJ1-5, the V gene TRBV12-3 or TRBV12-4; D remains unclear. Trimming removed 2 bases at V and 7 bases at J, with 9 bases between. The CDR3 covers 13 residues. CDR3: CASSLTEFQPQHF. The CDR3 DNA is TGTGCCAGCAGTTTAACAGAATTCCAGCCCCAGCATTTT.

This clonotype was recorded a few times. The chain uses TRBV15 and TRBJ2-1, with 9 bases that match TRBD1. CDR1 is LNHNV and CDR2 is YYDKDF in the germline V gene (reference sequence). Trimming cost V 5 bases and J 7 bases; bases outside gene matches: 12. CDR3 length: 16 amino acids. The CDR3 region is CATSGYRGPGWNEQFF. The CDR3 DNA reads TGTGCCACCAGCGGTTACAGGGGGCCGGGGTGGAATGAGCAGTTCTTC.

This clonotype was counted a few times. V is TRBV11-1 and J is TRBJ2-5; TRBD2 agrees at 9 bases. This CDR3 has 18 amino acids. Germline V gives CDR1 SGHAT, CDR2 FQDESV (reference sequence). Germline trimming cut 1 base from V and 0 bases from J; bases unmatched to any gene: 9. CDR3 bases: TGTGCCAGCAGCTTAGATTTTGCGGGAGGGCCGAACCAAGAGACCCAGTACTTC. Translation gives CASSLDFAGGPNQETQYF.

This chain's CDR3 is CASSLDPTERRLFF. CDR3 coding DNA: TGTGCCAGCAGCTTAGACCCTACGGAGCGCCGCCTGTTCTTC. V usage is TRBV7-3 and J usage is TRBJ2-1; no clear D gene. The CDR3 consists of 14 residues. CDR1 and CDR2 (germline): SGHTA, FQGTGA. Trimming removed 2 bases at V and 15 bases at J, with 20 bases between. The whole variable domain, remainder taken from reference TRBV7-3 and TRBJ2-1, is GAGVSQTPSNKVTEKGKYVELRCDPISGHTALYWYRQSLGQGPEFLIYFQGTGAADDSGLPNDRFFAVRPEGSVSTLKIQRTERGDSAVYLCASSLDPTERRLFFGPGTRLTVL.

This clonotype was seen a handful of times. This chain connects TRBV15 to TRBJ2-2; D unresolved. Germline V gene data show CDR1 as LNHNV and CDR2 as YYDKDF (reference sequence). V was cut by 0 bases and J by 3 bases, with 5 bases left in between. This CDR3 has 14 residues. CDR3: CATSRDLYTGELFF. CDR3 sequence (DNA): TGTGCCACCAGCAGAGATCTTTACACCGGGGAGCTGTTTTTT.

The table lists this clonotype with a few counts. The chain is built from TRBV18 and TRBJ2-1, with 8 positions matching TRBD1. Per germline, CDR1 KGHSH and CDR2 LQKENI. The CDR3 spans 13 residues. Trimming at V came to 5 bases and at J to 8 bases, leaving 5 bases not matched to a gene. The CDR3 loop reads CASSIGQGDEQFF. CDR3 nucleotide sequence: TGTGCCAGCTCAATCGGACAGGGCGATGAGCAGTTCTTC.